This T cell receptor beta chain was documented in a study of OX40 agonist ivuxolimab in advanced cancers. Study-level information: In this trial design, patients received ivuxolimab intravenously at 0.01 to 10 mg/kg every 2 weeks. Anti-PD-1, anti-PD-L1 or anti-CTLA-4 therapy given earlier was allowed, and approximately 40% had some. Study-level results: Averaging showed that CD8+ T cells had more expanded clones than CD4+ did.

About this clone: Its matching antigen is unknown.

Libraries were prepared by immunoSEQ multiplex PCR; TCRdb keeps only in-frame clonotypes and omits some of them. The repertoire holds some 70,000 clones, around 90% seen once, with about 1% in the top ten. This CDR3 has 14 residues. The V segment lost 5 bases and the J segment 6 bases; nucleotides outside the gene matches: 8. The V gene's germline CDR1 is SEHNR and CDR2 FQNEAQ (reference sequence). Exclusion of a patient followed from autoimmune disease history or systemic immunosuppression. The TCR was taken from an adult with an advanced solid tumor such as melanoma, head and neck, liver or kidney cancer. Sequencing was performed on CD4+ or CD8+ T cells sorted from blood, taken in a trial of the OX40 agonist ivuxolimab. The chain recombines TRBV7-9 with TRBJ1-1; TRBD1 aligns across 8 bases. The CDR3: CASSLGTGPSEAFF. As DNA, the CDR3 is TGTGCCAGCAGCCTCGGGACAGGCCCCTCTGAAGCTTTCTTT.